This entry lists 24 T cell receptor beta chains sequenced from one sample in a study of cytomegalovirus exposure and HLA in healthy donors. Primers: 60 Vbeta forward and 13 Jbeta reverse. Profiling relied on immunoSEQ multiplex PCR, and the TCRdb table lists in-frame clones only, not all of them. This sample has 200,000 to 250,000 clones, with roughly three quarters found just once. The sample taken for sequencing was PBMCs. All receptors come from a man aged 50-59 years in good health and CMV-seronegative.

This chain joins TRBV5-1 and TRBJ2-1, with D possibly TRBD2 on 6 matching bases. V was shortened by 2 bases and J by 4 bases, with 13 bases between the two germline ends. Looked up from germline, CDR1 is SGHRS and CDR2 is YFSETQ. The CDR3 spans 15 residues. The CDR3 nucleotides read TGCGCCAGCAGCTTCCGTCGGGGGACGTACAATGAGCAGTTCTTC. It encodes CASSFRRGTYNEQFF.

The CDR3 DNA follows: TGTGCCAGCAGCGTAGGAGGGAGCGCCTACAATGAGCAGTTCTTC. Translated: CASSVGGSAYNEQFF. The V and J genes are TRBV9 and TRBJ2-1; perhaps TRBD2 as D (5 bases). The V end was cut by 0 bases, the J end by 2 bases, with 9 bases between. Germline V lookup: CDR1 SGDLS, CDR2 YYNGEE. The CDR3 runs to 15 residues.

The chain is built from TRBV20-1 and TRBJ2-7; D unclear. The CDR3 length is 11 residues. Trimming pared 1 base from V and 6 bases from J, leaving 7 bases between. Germline CDR1 and CDR2: DFQATT and SNEGSKA (reference sequence). The chain's CDR3 is CSARAGSEQYF. The DNA of the CDR3 is TGCAGTGCTAGAGCCGGGTCCGAGCAGTACTTC.

The chain combines TRBV28 with TRBJ1-2; weak D call: TRBD1 (5 bases). Trimming stripped 5 bases from V and 5 bases from J, with 12 bases between. The CDR3 consists of 13 residues. Germline CDR1 is MDHEN and CDR2 is SYDVKM. The CDR3: CASSIGEGYGYTF. The CDR3 coding sequence is TGTGCCAGCAGTATAGGGGAGGGATATGGCTACACCTTC.

Notes on this clone: At the DNA level, this CDR3 is encoded by other sequences in the same sample as well. V gene TRBV6-5 combines with J gene TRBJ1-1, with TRBD1 identical over 7 bases. The junction had 1 base not matched to a gene; V was cut back by 0 bases and J by 0 bases. The CDR3 is 15 residues long. In germline, CDR1 is MNHEY, CDR2 SVGAGI. The CDR3 nucleotides are TGTGCCAGCAGTTACTCTACAGGGGTGAACACTGAAGCTTTCTTT. It encodes CASSYSTGVNTEAFF.

The J gene is TRBJ2-7, the V gene TRBV30; 10 bases are shared with TRBD1. The V segment lost 8 bases and the J segment 4 bases; nucleotides outside the gene matches: 5. Looked up from germline, CDR1 is GTSNPN and CDR2 is SVGIG (reference sequence). The CDR3 length is 12 residues. The CDR3 sequence is CAGTGVGYEQYF. In DNA form, the CDR3 reads TGTGCCGGGACAGGGGTGGGGTACGAGCAGTACTTC.

This chain uses TRBV21-1 with TRBJ2-7; TRBD2, the table's D call, was not compared with the DNA. TRBV21-1 is deemed a pseudogene. The CDR3 contains 9 residues. CDR3 nucleotides: TGTGCCAGCCCTCGGGAGCAGTACTTC. It specifies CASPREQYF.

This chain links TRBV7-6 with TRBJ2-3, with 12 bases matching TRBD2. J was trimmed by 2 bases and V by 4 bases; bases with no gene match: 4. The CDR3 consists of 16 residues. Per germline, CDR1 SGHVS and CDR2 FNYEAQ. CDR3 in amino acids: CASSSASGRATDTQYF. DNA for the CDR3: TGTGCCAGCAGCTCAGCTAGCGGGAGGGCCACAGATACGCAGTATTTT. Complete variable domain (other parts from reference TRBV7-6 and TRBJ2-3): GAGVSQSPRYKVTKRGQDVALRCDPISGHVSLYWYRQALGQGPEFLTYFNYEAQQDKSGLPNDRFSAERPEGSISTLTIQRTEQRDSAMYRCASSSASGRATDTQYFGPGTRLTVL.

V and J are TRBV5-1 and TRBJ2-3; D perhaps matches TRBD2 (6 bases). The V end was cut by 1 base, the J end by 2 bases, with 11 bases between. The CDR3 is 15 amino acids. In germline, CDR1 is SGHRS, CDR2 YFSETQ. This chain's CDR3 is CASSLQPGLTDTQYF. In DNA, the CDR3 is TGCGCCAGCAGCTTGCAACCGGGACTCACAGATACGCAGTATTTT.

J is TRBJ2-4 and V is TRBV29-1; no firm D call. This CDR3 comprises 12 residues. V shed 7 bases and J shed 4 bases, with 11 bases lying between them. The germline V gene has CDR1 SQVTM and CDR2 ANQGSEA. CDR3 DNA: TGCAGCGCCAGGCACGTAAAAAACATTCAGTACTTC. This encodes CSARHVKNIQYF.

The rearrangement links TRBV4-1 to TRBJ2-1; 12 bases map to TRBD2. V dropped 3 bases and J dropped 3; count of bases not matched to a gene: 3. From germline, CDR1 is MGHRA and CDR2 YSYEKL. The length of the CDR3 is 16 residues. The CDR3 bases are TGCGCCAGCAGCCAGCCTAGCGGGAGGGGCTACAATGAGCAGTTCTTC. Translating it yields CASSQPSGRGYNEQFF.

V gene TRBV28 combines with J gene TRBJ2-2; D unresolved. Germline V gene sequence: CDR1 MDHEN, CDR2 SYDVKM. This CDR3 region has 12 residues. The V end lost 8 bases, the J end lost 2 bases, and 6 bases lay between the germline ends. The CDR3 coding sequence is TGTGCCAGCTACAGAAACACCGGGGAGCTGTTTTTT. Its translation: CASYRNTGELFF.

The rearrangement joins TRBV14 to TRBJ2-5; 8 nucleotides match TRBD2. This CDR3 contains 13 residues. In germline, CDR1 is SGHDN, CDR2 FVKESK. J gave up 5 bases and V 6 bases, and 5 bases lay outside the gene matches. Here the CDR3 reads CASRLAGGETQYF. The CDR3, as DNA: TGTGCCAGCAGGCTAGCGGGTGGGGAGACCCAGTACTTC.

This rearrangement joins TRBV29-1 to TRBJ2-6; D call uncertain. Germline loops: CDR1 SQVTM, CDR2 ANQGSEA. CDR3 length equals 14 residues. V was clipped by 2 bases and J by 4 bases, with 9 bases between them. The CDR3 DNA is TGCAGCGTTGAATTCCCCTACGGGGCCAACGTCCTGACTTTC. Translated: CSVEFPYGANVLTF.

V gene TRBV7-9 combines with J gene TRBJ2-2; D is perhaps TRBD2 (6 bases). The V and J ends lost 5 bases and 2 bases respectively, with 24 bases between them. This CDR3 is built from 19 residues. CDR1 and CDR2 (germline): SEHNR, FQNEAQ (reference sequence). CDR3 bases: TGTGCCAGCAGCCCAAGGGAGGCAGCGATGGGGTCTAACACCGGGGAGCTGTTTTTT. Protein product: CASSPREAAMGSNTGELFF.

The chain combines TRBV12-5 with TRBJ2-2; no clear D gene. The CDR3 spans 13 residues. CDR1 is LGHNT, CDR2 FRNRAP, per germline. Trimming left V 0 bases short and J 6 bases short, with 5 bases between. This CDR3 is CASGLVLPGELFF. In DNA, the CDR3 is TGTGCTAGTGGTTTGGTACTTCCCGGGGAGCTGTTTTTT. Based on the CDR3 plus reference TRBV12-5 and TRBJ2-2, the full variable domain is DARVTQTPRHKVTEMGQEVTMRCQPILGHNTVFWYRQTMMQGLELLAYFRNRAPLDDSGMPKDRFSAEMPDATLATLKIQPSEPRDSAVYFCASGLVLPGELFFGEGSRLTVL.

CDR3 region: CASGGSVSTDTQYF. In DNA, the CDR3 is TGCGCCAGCGGCGGGTCGGTTAGCACAGATACGCAGTATTTT. The genes are TRBV5-1 and TRBJ2-3, with D maybe TRBD2 (5 bases). Trimming pared 7 bases from V and 0 bases from J, leaving 12 bases between. Germline loops: CDR1 SGHRS, CDR2 YFSETQ. The CDR3 loop spans 14 amino acids.

The gene calls are TRBV7-9 and TRBJ2-7; D is perhaps TRBD1 (5 bases). CDR1 is SEHNR, CDR2 FQNEAQ, per germline (reference sequence). The ends were cut back, 4 bases at V and 1 base at J, with 14 bases in the middle. This CDR3 has 15 amino acids. Here the CDR3 reads CASSYPQTASYEQYF. In DNA form, the CDR3 reads TGTGCCAGCAGCTACCCACAGACAGCTTCCTACGAGCAGTACTTC.

This clone was counted a single time. This chain uses TRBV7-9 with TRBJ2-3, with a possible D match to TRBD1 (6 bases). This CDR3 has 16 residues. Germline V gene sequence: CDR1 SEHNR, CDR2 FQNEAQ (reference sequence). V lost 2 bases and J lost 5, with 17 bases in between. The CDR3 sequence: CASSLSSTGWVDTQYF. In DNA, the CDR3 is TGTGCCAGCAGCTTATCGAGCACAGGGTGGGTAGATACGCAGTATTTT.

The chain links TRBV19 to TRBJ2-2; D is perhaps TRBD2 (6 bases). Between the trimmed V and J ends, which lost 5 bases and 6 bases, there was a span of 16 bases. CDR3 size: 15 residues. Germline V lookup: CDR1 LNHDA, CDR2 SQIVND (reference sequence). CDR3 in DNA: TGTGCCAGTAGTGCCCGACCTGGAGGGGCCGGGGAGCTGTTTTTT. Protein: CASSARPGGAGELFF.

The genes are TRBV27 and TRBJ2-7; D unresolved. The CDR3 extends over 12 amino acids. The V end lost 4 bases, the J end lost 1 base, and 5 bases lay between the germline ends. Germline V gives CDR1 MNHEY, CDR2 SMNVEV (reference sequence). For the CDR3, the DNA is TGTGCCAGCAGTTCGAGTTCCTACGAGCAGTACTTC. Encoded protein: CASSSSSYEQYF.

The chain employs TRBV4-1 and TRBJ2-7; 7 bases agree with TRBD1. Germline V gene sequence: CDR1 MGHRA, CDR2 YSYEKL. V lost 3 bases, J lost 4 bases, and 6 bases stayed unmatched. This CDR3 is built from 14 residues. This CDR3 reads CASSQGQRTYEQYF. CDR3 bases: TGCGCCAGCAGCCAGGGACAGAGAACTTACGAGCAGTACTTC.

This chain joins TRBV28 and TRBJ2-7; 7 bases fit TRBD2. This CDR3 has 14 residues. V trimming: 3 bases; J trimming: 4 bases; junction bases outside the gene matches: 6. Germline assignment: CDR1 MDHEN and CDR2 SYDVKM. CDR3 sequence: CASSFAGDEYEQYF. In nucleotides, the CDR3 is TGTGCCAGCAGTTTCGCGGGAGACGAGTACGAGCAGTACTTC.

The chain is built from TRBV5-1 and TRBJ1-5, with 11 bases identical to TRBD1. CDR1 and CDR2 (germline): SGHRS, YFSETQ. This CDR3 has 15 amino acids. Trimming at V came to 0 bases and at J to 7 bases, leaving 3 bases not matched to a gene. The CDR3 nucleotides read TGCGCCAGCAGCTTGGGGACAGGGGGCAGGCAGCCCCAGCATTTT. Amino acid sequence: CASSLGTGGRQPQHF.